The 8 T cell receptor beta chains presented below share a single source sample, sequenced in a study of blood T cell repertoires in COVID-19 (dated by TCRdb to between 2020 and 2021). Libraries were prepared through the immunoSEQ multiplex PCR assay. Held by TCRdb, this immuneACCESS table contains in-frame sequences only and omits some clones. Under half of the omission traces to an unresolved V gene where checked; the cause of the rest is unknown. In this sample the table shows 130,000 or so clones, roughly 90% of which occur a single time. The top ten clonotypes cover 6% to 8.5% of the sample. Material: peripheral blood. Receptors originate from a man aged 45-60 years with acute or convalescent COVID-19.

CDR3 DNA: TGTGCCACCAGCGGATGGGACAGCGCCCCCGTTGAAGCTTTCTTT. Translating it yields CATSGWDSAPVEAFF. The J gene is TRBJ1-1, the V gene TRBV15; 7 bases align to TRBD1. Germline assignment: CDR1 LNHNV and CDR2 YYDKDF (reference sequence). After removal of 5 bases from V and 7 bases from J, the junction contained 13 bases not matched to a gene. This CDR3 region has 15 residues.

The rearrangement links TRBV7-8 to TRBJ2-7; TRBD2 aligns across 10 bases. V lost 2 bases, J lost 4 bases, and 5 bases stayed unmatched. Germline values: CDR1 SGHVS, CDR2 FQNEAQ. The CDR3 runs to 15 residues. The DNA for the CDR3 is TGTGCCAGCAGCTTACTAGCGGGAGTTTCGTACGAGCAGTACTTC. Amino acid sequence: CASSLLAGVSYEQYF.

In its sample, this clone was seen once. This rearrangement joins TRBV27 to TRBJ1-1, with D possibly TRBD1 on 5 matching bases. Germline V gene sequence: CDR1 MNHEY, CDR2 SMNVEV (reference sequence). V shed 2 bases and J shed 0 bases, with 10 bases lying between them. The CDR3 sequence is 15 residues long. The CDR3 reads CASSLAAGMNTEAFF. CDR3 bases: TGTGCCAGCAGTTTAGCGGCAGGGATGAACACTGAAGCTTTCTTT.

DNA of the CDR3: TGTGCCAGCGCTAGGACAGGGGGCTACGAGCAGTACTTC. As protein: CASARTGGYEQYF. The chain links TRBV6-5 to TRBJ2-7; 10 bases map to TRBD1. The trim removed 8 bases at V and 3 bases at J, leaving 4 bases unmatched. CDR3 size: 13 residues. Germline V gives CDR1 MNHEY, CDR2 SVGAGI.

This chain joins TRBV5-1 and TRBJ2-7, with TRBD1 matching over 11 bases. After removal of 0 bases from V and 3 bases from J, the junction contained 2 bases not matched to a gene. This CDR3 has 15 residues. Germline V gives CDR1 SGHRS, CDR2 YFSETQ. The CDR3 here is CASSLVGTGGYEQYF. CDR3 in DNA: TGCGCCAGCAGCTTGGTTGGGACAGGGGGCTACGAGCAGTACTTC.

The rearrangement uses TRBV3-1 (or the pseudogene TRBV3-2) and TRBJ2-3, with 8 bases matching TRBD1. Germline CDR1 reads LGHDT; CDR2 reads YNNKEL (reference sequence). The CDR3 length is 17 residues. The J segment lost 8 bases and the V segment lost 4 bases, leaving 17 bases of the junction unmatched. CDR3 region: CASSRTSGRGPGGTQYF. DNA for the CDR3: TGTGCCAGCAGCCGGACCTCGGGCAGGGGGCCCGGTGGTACGCAGTATTTT.

The J gene is TRBJ2-2, the V gene TRBV6-5; TRBD1 matches at 9 bases. Germline V lookup: CDR1 MNHEY, CDR2 SVGAGI. Trimming took 8 bases from V and 8 from J; bases not matched to a gene: 9. CDR3 length equals 14 residues. The CDR3 DNA reads TGTGCCAGCCAAGGGGACAGGGCATTAGGGGAGCTGTTTTTT. Translated: CASQGDRALGELFF.

This sequence joins TRBV5-1 and TRBJ2-1; 14 nucleotides align to TRBD2. Trimming took 4 bases from V and 6 from J; bases not matched to a gene: 3. The CDR3 is 15 residues long. Germline CDR1 and CDR2: SGHRS and YFSETQ. CDR3: CASSLGLAGGNEQFF. Here the CDR3 DNA reads TGCGCCAGCAGCCTAGGACTAGCGGGAGGCAATGAGCAGTTCTTC.